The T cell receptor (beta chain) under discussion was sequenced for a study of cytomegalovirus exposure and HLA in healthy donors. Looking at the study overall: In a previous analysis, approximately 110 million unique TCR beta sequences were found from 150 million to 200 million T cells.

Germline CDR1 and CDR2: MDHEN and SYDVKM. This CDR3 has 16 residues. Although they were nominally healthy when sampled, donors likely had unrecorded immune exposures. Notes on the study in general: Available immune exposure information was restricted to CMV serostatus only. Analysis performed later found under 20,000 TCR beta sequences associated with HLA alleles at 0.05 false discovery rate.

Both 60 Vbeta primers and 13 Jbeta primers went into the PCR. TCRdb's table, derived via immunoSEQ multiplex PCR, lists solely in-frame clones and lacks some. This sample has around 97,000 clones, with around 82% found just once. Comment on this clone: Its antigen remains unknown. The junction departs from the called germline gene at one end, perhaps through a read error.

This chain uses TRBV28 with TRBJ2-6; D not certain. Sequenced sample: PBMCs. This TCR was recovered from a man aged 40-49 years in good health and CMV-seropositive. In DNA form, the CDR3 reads TGTGTCAGCAGTTTGAACCCCAGCTCTGGGGCCAACGTCCTGACTTTC. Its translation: CVSSLNPSSGANVLTF.